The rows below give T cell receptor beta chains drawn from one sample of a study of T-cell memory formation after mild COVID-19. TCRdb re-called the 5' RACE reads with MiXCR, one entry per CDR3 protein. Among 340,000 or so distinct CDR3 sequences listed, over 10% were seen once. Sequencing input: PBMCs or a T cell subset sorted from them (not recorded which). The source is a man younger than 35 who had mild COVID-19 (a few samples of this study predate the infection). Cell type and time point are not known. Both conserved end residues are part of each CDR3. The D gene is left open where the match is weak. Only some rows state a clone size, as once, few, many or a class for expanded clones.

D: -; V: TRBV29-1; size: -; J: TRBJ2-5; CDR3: CSVEDPFQETLQETQYF; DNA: TGCAGCGTTGAAGATCCATTTCAGGAGACACTCCAAGAGACCCAGTACTTC
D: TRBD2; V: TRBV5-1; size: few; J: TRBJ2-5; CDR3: CASSLEGLSGGAVVETQYF; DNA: TGCGCCAGCAGCTTGGAAGGTCTCAGCGGGGGTGCGGTTGTGGAGACCCAGTACTTC
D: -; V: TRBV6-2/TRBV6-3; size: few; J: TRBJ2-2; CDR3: CASTRTVRGGEAGELFF; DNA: TGTGCCAGCACTCGAACCGTTCGCGGGGGCGAGGCCGGGGAGCTGTTTTTT
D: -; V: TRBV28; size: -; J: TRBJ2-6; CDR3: CASSLVSRPAGANVLTF; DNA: TGTGCCAGCAGTTTGGTCTCCCGTCCCGCTGGGGCCAACGTCCTGACTTTC
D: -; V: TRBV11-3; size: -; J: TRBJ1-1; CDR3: CASSLGTSTEAFF; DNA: TGTGCCAGCAGCTTAGGAACCTCCACTGAAGCTTTCTTT
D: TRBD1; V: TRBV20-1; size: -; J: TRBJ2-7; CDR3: CSARTGGQNEQYF; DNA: TGCAGTGCAAGGACAGGGGGCCAAAACGAGCAGTACTTC
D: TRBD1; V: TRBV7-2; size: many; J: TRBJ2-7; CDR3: CASSNPDRGRFEQYF; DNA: TGTGCCAGCAGCAATCCTGACAGGGGGCGCTTCGAGCAGTACTTC
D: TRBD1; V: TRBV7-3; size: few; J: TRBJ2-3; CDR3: CASSPTGKTTDTQYF; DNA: TGTGCCAGCAGCCCGACAGGGAAGACGACAGATACGCAGTATTTT
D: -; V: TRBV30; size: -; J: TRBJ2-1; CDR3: CAWSLSSYNEQFF; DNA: TGTGCCTGGAGTTTAAGCTCCTACAATGAGCAGTTCTTC
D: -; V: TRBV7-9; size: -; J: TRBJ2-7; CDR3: CASAGQSGGVEQYF; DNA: TGTGCCAGCGCAGGACAGTCAGGGGGGGTCGAGCAGTACTTC
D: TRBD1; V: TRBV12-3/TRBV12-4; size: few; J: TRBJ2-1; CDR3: CASSRQGKSYNEQFF; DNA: TGTGCCAGCAGTCGACAGGGCAAGTCATACAATGAGCAGTTCTTC
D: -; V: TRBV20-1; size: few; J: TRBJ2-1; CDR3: CSAEDRSAGDEQFF; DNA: TGCAGTGCTGAGGACCGCAGCGCTGGGGATGAGCAGTTCTTC
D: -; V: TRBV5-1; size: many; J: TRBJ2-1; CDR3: CASSLVMGEQFF; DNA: TGCGCCAGCAGCTTGGTGATGGGTGAGCAGTTCTTC
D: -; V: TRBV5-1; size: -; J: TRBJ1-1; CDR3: CASSLMGASREAFF; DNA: TGCGCCAGCAGCTTGATGGGGGCATCCCGGGAAGCTTTCTTT
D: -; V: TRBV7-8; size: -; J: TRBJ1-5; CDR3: CASSLEVGLWPQHF; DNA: TGTGCCAGCAGCTTAGAGGTCGGATTATGGCCCCAGCATTTT
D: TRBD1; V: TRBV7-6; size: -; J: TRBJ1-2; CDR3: CASSRTTADRAYGYTF; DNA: TGTGCCAGCAGTCGTACCACCGCCGACAGGGCCTATGGCTACACCTTC
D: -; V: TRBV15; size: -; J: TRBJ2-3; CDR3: CATSRDPPGGTDTQYF; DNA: TGTGCCACCAGCAGAGATCCCCCAGGGGGCACAGATACGCAGTATTTT
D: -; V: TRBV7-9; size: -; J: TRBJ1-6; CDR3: CASSPSSYNSPLHF; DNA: TGTGCCAGCAGCCCCTCATCCTATAATTCACCCCTCCACTTT
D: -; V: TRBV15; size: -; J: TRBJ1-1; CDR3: CATSRGENTEAFF; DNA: TGTGCCACCAGCAGAGGAGAAAACACTGAAGCTTTCTTT
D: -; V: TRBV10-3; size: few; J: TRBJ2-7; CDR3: CAISDPGTAEQYF; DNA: TGTGCCATCAGTGACCCCGGCACCGCCGAGCAGTACTTC
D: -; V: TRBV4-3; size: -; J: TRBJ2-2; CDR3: CASSQDRGAATGELFF; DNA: TGCGCCAGCAGCCAAGATCGAGGGGCGGCCACCGGGGAGCTGTTTTTT
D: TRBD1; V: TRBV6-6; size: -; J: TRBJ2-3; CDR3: CASSLQGWDTQYF; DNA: TGTGCCAGCAGTTTACAGGGGTGGGATACGCAGTATTTT
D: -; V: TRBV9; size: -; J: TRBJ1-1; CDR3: CASSVGTRNTEAFF; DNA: TGTGCCAGCAGCGTCGGGACAAGGAACACTGAAGCTTTCTTT
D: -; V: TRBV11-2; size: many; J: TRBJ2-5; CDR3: CASRKGWEETQYF; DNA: TGTGCCAGCAGAAAAGGATGGGAAGAGACCCAGTACTTC
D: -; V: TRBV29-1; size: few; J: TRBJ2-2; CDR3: CSVGGGATGELFF; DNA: TGCAGCGTTGGTGGGGGCGCGACCGGGGAGCTGTTTTTT
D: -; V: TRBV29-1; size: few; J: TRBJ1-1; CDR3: CSVEGEFEAFF; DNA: TGCAGCGTTGAAGGCGAATTTGAAGCTTTCTTT
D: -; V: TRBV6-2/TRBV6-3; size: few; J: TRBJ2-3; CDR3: CASSYSSESTDTQYF; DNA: TGTGCCAGCAGTTACTCTAGCGAAAGCACAGATACGCAGTATTTT
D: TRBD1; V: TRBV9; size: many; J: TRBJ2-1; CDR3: CASSGMGQGYNEQFF; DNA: TGTGCCAGCAGCGGCATGGGACAGGGATACAATGAGCAGTTCTTC